This T cell receptor beta chain is drawn from a study of blood T cells in healthy people across ages. Looked up from germline, CDR1 is KGHDR and CDR2 is SFDVKD. The length of the CDR3 is 14 residues. V was shortened by 3 bases and J by 5 bases, with 10 bases between the two germline ends. This clonotype was observed a few times. A second roughly 6 to 12 cycle PCR used barcoded and J-beta primers. Using its own MiXCR run on the 5' RACE reads, TCRdb lists one record per CDR3 protein. In the table there are about 1 million distinct CDR3 sequences, 40% to 45% of which are singletons. The receptor was derived from a woman in her fifties or sixties in good health. V usage is TRBV24-1 and J usage is TRBJ2-1, with D possibly being TRBD1 or TRBD2 (5 bases each). The source material was blood. The CDR3 DNA sequence: TGTGCCACCAGTGATGGGGGAGTCAACAATGAGCAGTTCTTC. Protein product: CATSDGGVNNEQFF.